Listed here is a single T cell receptor (beta chain). Data came from immunoSEQ multiplex PCR; TCRdb stores just in-frame clones and leaves some out. The profile shows around 280,000 clones, roughly 85% of them singletons. The sample comes from a study of blood T cell repertoires in COVID-19. About the study: The samples span acute and convalescent COVID-19 from the United States, Italy and Spain.

The germline gives CDR1 LNHNV, CDR2 YYDKDF (reference sequence). V lost 0 bases to trimming and J lost 7 bases, with 21 bases between them. The CDR3 is made up of 18 amino acids. Sequenced input: PBMCs or T cells enriched from blood (not recorded which). This TCR was recovered from a woman in her thirties or forties who had recovered from COVID-19. The gene calls are TRBV15 and TRBJ2-2, with D uncertain. This CDR3 is CATSRDWSASPSSGELFF. In DNA form, the CDR3 reads TGTGCCACCAGCAGAGATTGGTCGGCCTCCCCGTCTAGCGGGGAGCTGTTTTTT.